The clone carrying this T cell receptor (beta chain) was observed a single time. Its target is unknown. The sample originates from a study of vaccination effects on CD4 cells after COVID-19. Study-wide results and limits: Whether induced by infection or by vaccine, clones showed marked clonal contraction late after vaccination.

The repertoire was sequenced with immunoSEQ multiplex PCR; TCRdb's copy has only in-frame clones and lacks some. Among fewer than 75,000 clones listed, 78% were seen once. After less than twelve days in culture, the CD4+ T cells were isolated. Of the BNT162b2 and mRNA-1273 vaccines, participants received two doses of one or the other. The TCR was taken from a human donor who received a COVID-19 vaccine. The source material was CD4+ T cells from PBMCs cultured without peptide, sampled after COVID-19 vaccination.

This CDR3 reads CASTSRTNTEAFF. CDR3 DNA sequence: TGTGCCAGTACCTCTCGGACGAACACTGAAGCTTTCTTT. The V gene is TRBV19, the J gene TRBJ1-1; D ambiguous. Germline-derived CDR1 and CDR2 are LNHDA and SQIVND (reference sequence). The CDR3 covers 13 residues. V shed 7 bases and J shed 1 base, with 10 bases lying between them.